These 24 T cell receptor beta chains share one sample of origin, sequenced in a study of spatial heterogeneity in lung cancer. Described time point: sample taken at primary tumor resection. In each case, whole RNA from tumor, nontumor lung or frozen PBMC was sequenced unsorted. TCRdb processed the 5' RACE reads anew with MiXCR; each CDR3 protein has one entry. The sample shows approximately 49,000 distinct CDR3 sequences, around 5.2% of them seen only once. This specimen consisted of PBMCs, obtained at surgery. These receptors originate from a male donor with early-stage non-small cell lung cancer.

This clonotype was counted between two and nine times. The chain recombines TRBV20-1 with TRBJ2-6, with D possibly being TRBD2 (5 bases). The CDR3 is 15 amino acids. V gave up 0 bases and J gave up 2 bases, with 8 bases separating them. In germline, CDR1 is DFQATT, CDR2 SNEGSKA (reference sequence). The CDR3, as DNA: TGCAGTGCTAGAGATGAGGGAGCTGGGGCCAACGTCCTGACTTTC. Translated: CSARDEGAGANVLTF.

This clonotype occurred many times. The CDR3 sequence is CASSAQMLAGSTDTQYF. The DNA for the CDR3 is TGTGCCAGCAGCGCCCAAATGCTAGCGGGAAGCACAGATACGCAGTATTTT. The rearrangement uses TRBV9 and TRBJ2-3, with TRBD2 matching 9 bases. Germline CDR1 is SGDLS and CDR2 is YYNGEE. The CDR3 has 17 amino acids. The J segment lost 0 bases and the V segment lost 3 bases, leaving 8 bases of the junction unmatched.

This clonotype was picked up many times. This chain connects TRBV6-5 to TRBJ1-4, with D perhaps TRBD1 (5 bases). The germline V gene encodes CDR1 MNHEY and CDR2 SVGAGI. The CDR3 runs to 14 residues. V shed 2 bases and J shed 4 bases, with 8 bases lying between them. For the CDR3, the DNA is TGTGCCAGCAGTTACCAGGGAATTAATGAAAAACTGTTTTTT. This gives the protein CASSYQGINEKLFF.

This clonotype turned up a few times. The chain recombines TRBV6-1 with TRBJ2-3; D could derive from TRBD1 or TRBD2 (5 bases each). The CDR3 contains 12 residues. Trimming took 5 bases from V and 9 from J, leaving 12 bases between them. Germline values: CDR1 MNHNS, CDR2 SASEGT. The DNA of the CDR3 is TGTGCCAGCAGTCCCGGGGCTGAGACGCAGTATTTT. Its protein is CASSPGAETQYF.

In this sample, this clonotype is medium-sized. This chain uses TRBV27 with TRBJ2-1; possible D gene TRBD1, 5 bases. Trimming left V 6 bases short and J 2 bases short, with 11 bases between. The CDR3 totals 14 residues. Germline values: CDR1 MNHEY, CDR2 SMNVEV (reference sequence). In nucleotides, the CDR3 is TGTGCCAGCAGCTCTACAGGACCCTACAATGAGCAGTTCTTC. It is translated as CASSSTGPYNEQFF.

This clonotype has ten or more counts. The chain couples TRBV20-1 to TRBJ1-2; 7 nucleotides agree with TRBD1. Germline V gene sequence: CDR1 DFQATT, CDR2 SNEGSKA (reference sequence). There are 12 residues in the CDR3. J gave up 6 bases and V 6 bases, and 7 bases lay outside the gene matches. CDR3 DNA: TGCAGTGCGGAGACAGGGTCCCATGGCTACACCTTC. It translates to CSAETGSHGYTF.

On this clonotype itself: A much larger clonotype is one base distant, so this may be a read error. This chain uses TRBV28 with TRBJ2-7; D is unresolved. The germline gives CDR1 MDHEN, CDR2 SYDVKM. The V gene lost 0 bases and the J gene lost 6 bases, with 9 bases spanning the gap. The CDR3 runs 13 residues. In nucleotides, the CDR3 is TGTGCCAGCAGTTTATGGTCCGATCCCGAGCAGTACTTC. Amino acid sequence: CASSLWSDPEQYF.

The chain links TRBV13 to TRBJ2-7; D not resolved. Trimming left V 1 base short and J 2 bases short, with 6 bases between. The germline V gene has CDR1 PRHDT and CDR2 FYEKMQ (reference sequence). The CDR3 extends over 13 amino acids. The CDR3 protein is CASSLEFTYEQYF. DNA of the CDR3: TGTGCCAGCAGCTTAGAGTTTACCTACGAGCAGTACTTC.

This clonotype was detected many times. The rearrangement uses TRBV20-1 and TRBJ2-5; TRBD2 aligns across 9 bases. The CDR3 extends over 16 amino acids. Germline-derived CDR1 and CDR2 are DFQATT and SNEGSKA (reference sequence). The junction had 16 bases not matched to a gene; V was cut back by 6 bases and J by 5 bases. Written as DNA, the CDR3 is TGCAGTGCCCCTAGGCCACTAGCGGGCTCCGGGGAGACCCAGTACTTC. It codes for CSAPRPLAGSGETQYF.

The J gene is TRBJ2-1, the V gene TRBV6-5, with TRBD2 matching 8 bases. The CDR3 is made up of 14 amino acids. V gave up 2 bases and J gave up 3 bases; unmatched junction bases: 0. Germline loops: CDR1 MNHEY, CDR2 SVGAGI. In nucleotides, the CDR3 is TGTGCCAGCAGTTACGGGACTAGCTACAATGAGCAGTTCTTC. As protein: CASSYGTSYNEQFF.

This clonotype was counted many times. CDR3 in amino acids: CAISGLAGSTDTQYF. The CDR3 nucleotides are TGTGCCATCAGTGGGCTAGCGGGGAGCACAGATACGCAGTATTTT. V gene TRBV10-3 combines with J gene TRBJ2-3; 9 bases agree with TRBD2. Germline assignment: CDR1 ENHRY and CDR2 SYGVKD. This CDR3 contains 15 residues. With 4 bases clipped from V and 0 bases from J, the junction kept 2 bases outside the gene matches.

This clonotype was found once. A much larger clone lies one base from this, so it may be a read error. The V and J genes are TRBV2 and TRBJ2-3; possibly TRBD2 for D (5 bases). CDR1 SNHLY and CDR2 FYNNEI come from the germline V gene. Trimming shortened V by 6 bases and J by 5 bases, and 21 bases separated the two germline ends. This CDR3 contains 16 residues. The CDR3 nucleotides read TGTGCCAGCAGCCCCGCCCGGGGTAGCGTTAAAGATACGCAGTATTTT. Translating it yields CASSPARGSVKDTQYF.

This clonotype was found many times. The chain has TRBV2 and TRBJ2-5, with D possibly being TRBD2 (5 bases). V lost 6 bases to trimming and J lost 5 bases, with 10 bases between them. Germline CDR1 is SNHLY and CDR2 is FYNNEI. The CDR3 is 12 residues long. The CDR3 region is CASRTTGETQYF. The CDR3, as DNA: TGTGCCAGCAGAACAACGGGGGAGACCCAGTACTTC.

This clonotype was recorded at least ten times. The V gene is TRBV29-1, the J gene TRBJ2-1; 12 positions agree with TRBD2. The CDR3 consists of 17 residues. CDR1 and CDR2 from the germline V gene are SQVTM and ANQGSEA. The J segment lost 7 bases and the V segment lost 7 bases, leaving 17 bases of the junction unmatched. This chain's CDR3 is CSADGLAGGPVRNEQFF. The CDR3, as DNA: TGCAGCGCCGATGGGCTAGCGGGAGGGCCGGTAAGAAATGAGCAGTTCTTC.

This clonotype was counted many times. The J gene is TRBJ2-7, the V gene TRBV6-2 or TRBV6-3; 7 bases align to TRBD2. V shed 11 bases and J 4 bases; nucleotides not matched to a gene: 14. CDR3 length: 14 amino acids. Germline V gene data show CDR1 as MNHEY and CDR2 as SVGEGT. CDR3 nucleotide sequence: TGTGCCTCCGGGGACTATCTTAAGGGGTACGAGCAGTACTTC. Its protein product is CASGDYLKGYEQYF.

V usage is TRBV11-2 and J usage is TRBJ1-3; D might be TRBD1 (5 bases). From germline, CDR1 is SGHAT and CDR2 FQNNGV. The V and J ends lost 7 bases and 2 bases respectively, with 12 bases between them. The CDR3 runs to 14 residues. CDR3 sequence (DNA): TGTGCCAGCACCAGATGGGGGACTGGAAACACCATATATTTT. It is translated as CASTRWGTGNTIYF. Full variable domain (rest looked up from reference TRBV11-2 and TRBJ1-3): EAGVAQSPRYKIIEKRQSVAFWCNPISGHATLYWYQQILGQGPKLLIQFQNNGVVDDSQLPKDRFSAERLKGVDSTLKIQPAKLEDSAVYLCASTRWGTGNTIYFGEGSWLTVV.

This clonotype was counted many times. The chain is built from TRBV7-8 and TRBJ2-5; the match to TRBD1 covers 11 bases. The germline CDR1 and CDR2 sequences are SGHVS and FQNEAQ. The CDR3 runs 17 residues. The V gene end was trimmed by 5 bases and the J gene end by 5 bases; junction bases not matched to a gene: 13. The CDR3 region has the DNA TGTGCCAGCAGCATACCGGGACAGGGGGGGAGGATGGAGACCCAGTACTTC. This sequence encodes CASSIPGQGGRMETQYF.

CDR3 residues: CASSLRGGGANVLTF. For the CDR3, the DNA is TGTGCCAGCAGTTTACGAGGTGGTGGGGCCAACGTCCTGACTTTC. J is TRBJ2-6 and V is TRBV27, with D unclear. The CDR3 loop spans 15 amino acids. The V gene's germline CDR1 is MNHEY and CDR2 SMNVEV (reference sequence). Trimming removed 2 bases from V and 3 bases from J, with 8 bases in between. The whole variable domain, filled in from reference TRBV27 and TRBJ2-6, reads EAQVTQNPRYLITVTGKKLTVTCSQNMNHEYMSWYRQDPGLGLRQIYYSMNVEVTDKGDVPEGYKVSRKEKRNFPLILESPSPNQTSLYFCASSLRGGGANVLTFGAGSRLTVL.

V usage is TRBV6-1 and J usage is TRBJ1-3; D is unresolved. Trimming shortened V by 0 bases and J by 4 bases, and 7 bases separated the two germline ends. The CDR3 has 14 residues. CDR1 MNHNS and CDR2 SASEGT come from the germline V gene. The CDR3 sequence: CASSEASGGNTIYF. Here the CDR3 DNA reads TGTGCCAGCAGTGAAGCGAGCGGAGGAAACACCATATATTTT.

This clonotype was seen repeatedly, ten times or more. The chain uses TRBV6-5 and TRBJ2-3; D not resolved. Germline V gene data show CDR1 as MNHEY and CDR2 as SVGAGI. Trimming took off 5 bases at V and 6 bases at J, with 15 bases between the two ends. The CDR3 is made up of 14 amino acids. CDR3 in amino acids: CASSPPHSSDTQYF. The CDR3, as DNA: TGTGCCAGCAGTCCCCCCCATAGCTCCGATACGCAGTATTTT.

This clonotype has ten or more counts. The chain links TRBV9 to TRBJ2-3; no clear D gene. The V end lost 2 bases, the J end lost 2 bases, and 9 bases lay between the germline ends. The germline gives CDR1 SGDLS, CDR2 YYNGEE. The CDR3 contains 14 residues. Here the CDR3 DNA reads TGTGCCAGCAGCGTGAGAGCCTACACAGATACGCAGTATTTT. It translates to CASSVRAYTDTQYF.

This clonotype was recorded at least ten times. The V and J genes are TRBV4-2 and TRBJ2-5; TRBD2 agrees at 9 bases. J was trimmed by 6 bases and V by 0 bases; bases with no gene match: 5. Germline lookup yields CDR1 LGHNA and CDR2 YNFKEQ. CDR3 size: 15 residues. The chain's CDR3 is CASSQDQTSGQTQYF. The DNA of the CDR3 is TGTGCCAGCAGCCAAGATCAGACTAGCGGACAGACCCAGTACTTC.

This clonotype has ten or more counts. The chain carries TRBV7-9 and TRBJ2-1, with TRBD1 as a possible D gene (6 bases). The length of the CDR3 is 14 residues. Germline CDR1 SEHNR, CDR2 FQNEAQ (reference sequence). The V gene lost 5 bases and the J gene lost 7 bases, with 15 bases spanning the gap. CDR3 coding DNA: TGTGCCAGCAGCCCCTCCAGGGGCGTGAATGAGCAGTTCTTC. Protein sequence: CASSPSRGVNEQFF. The whole variable domain, remainder taken from reference TRBV7-9 and TRBJ2-1, is DTGVSQNPRHKITKRGQNVTFRCDPISEHNRLYWYRQTLGQGPEFLTYFQNEAQLEKSRLLSDRFSAERPKGSFSTLEIQRTEQGDSAMYLCASSPSRGVNEQFFGPGTRLTVL.

There are many counts of this clonotype. The chain carries TRBV6-1 and TRBJ1-2; 8 nucleotides agree with TRBD1. Germline CDR1 is MNHNS and CDR2 is SASEGT. CDR3 length: 13 residues. V was clipped by 5 bases and J by 4 bases; unmatched bases: 3. CDR3 nucleotide sequence: TGTGCCAGCAGTTGGACAGGGACCTATGGCTACACCTTC. Translation gives CASSWTGTYGYTF.